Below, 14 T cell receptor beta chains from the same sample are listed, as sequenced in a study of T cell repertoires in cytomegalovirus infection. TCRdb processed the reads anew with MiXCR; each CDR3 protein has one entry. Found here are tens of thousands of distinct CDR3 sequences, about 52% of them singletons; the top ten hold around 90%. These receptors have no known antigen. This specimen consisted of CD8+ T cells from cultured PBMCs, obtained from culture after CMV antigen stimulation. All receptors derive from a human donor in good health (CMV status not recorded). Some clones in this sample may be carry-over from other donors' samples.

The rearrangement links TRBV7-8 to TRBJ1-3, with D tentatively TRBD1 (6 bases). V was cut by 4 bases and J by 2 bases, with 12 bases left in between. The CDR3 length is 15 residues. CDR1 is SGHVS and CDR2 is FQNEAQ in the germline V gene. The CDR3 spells CASSSGTSTGNTIYF. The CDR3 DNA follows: TGTGCCAGCAGCTCCGGGACATCCACTGGAAACACCATATATTTT.

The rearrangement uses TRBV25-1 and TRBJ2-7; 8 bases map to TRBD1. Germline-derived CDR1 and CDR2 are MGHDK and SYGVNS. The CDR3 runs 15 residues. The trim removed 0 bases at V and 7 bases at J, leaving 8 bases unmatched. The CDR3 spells CASSEYIGGQGEQYF. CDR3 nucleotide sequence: TGTGCCAGCAGTGAATATATTGGCGGACAGGGAGAGCAGTACTTC.

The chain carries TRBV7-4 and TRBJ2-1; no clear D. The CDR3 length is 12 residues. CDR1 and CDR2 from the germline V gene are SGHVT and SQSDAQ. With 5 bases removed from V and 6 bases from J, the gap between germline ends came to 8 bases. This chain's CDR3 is CASSPLPNEQFF. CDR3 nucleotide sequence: TGTGCCAGCAGCCCCTTACCCAATGAGCAGTTCTTC.

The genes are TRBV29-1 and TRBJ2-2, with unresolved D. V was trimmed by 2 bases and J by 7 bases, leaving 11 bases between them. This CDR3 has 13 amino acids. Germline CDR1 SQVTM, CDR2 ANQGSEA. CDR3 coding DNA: TGCAGCGTTGAATTAGCTGGGGTCGGGGAGCTGTTTTTT. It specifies CSVELAGVGELFF.

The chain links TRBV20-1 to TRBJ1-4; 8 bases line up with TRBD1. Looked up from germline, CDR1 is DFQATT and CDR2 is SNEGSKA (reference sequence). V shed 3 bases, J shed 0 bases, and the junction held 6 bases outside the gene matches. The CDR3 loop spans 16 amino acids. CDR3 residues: CSARDREIATNEKLFF. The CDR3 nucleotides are TGCAGTGCTAGGGACAGGGAGATTGCAACTAATGAAAAACTGTTTTTT.

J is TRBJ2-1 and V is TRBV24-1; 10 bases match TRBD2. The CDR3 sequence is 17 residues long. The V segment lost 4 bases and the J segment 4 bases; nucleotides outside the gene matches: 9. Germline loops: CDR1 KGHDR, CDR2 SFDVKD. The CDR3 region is CATSEAGTSASYNEQFF. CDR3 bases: TGTGCCACCAGTGAGGCCGGGACTAGCGCCTCATACAATGAGCAGTTCTTC.

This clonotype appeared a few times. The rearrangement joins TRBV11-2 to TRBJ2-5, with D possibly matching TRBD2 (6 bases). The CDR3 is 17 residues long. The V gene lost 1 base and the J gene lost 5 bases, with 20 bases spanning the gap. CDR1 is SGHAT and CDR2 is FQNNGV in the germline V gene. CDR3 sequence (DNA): TGTGCCAGCAGCTTAGTAGCGGACCTTCGATTGGGGGAGACCCAGTACTTC. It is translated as CASSLVADLRLGETQYF.

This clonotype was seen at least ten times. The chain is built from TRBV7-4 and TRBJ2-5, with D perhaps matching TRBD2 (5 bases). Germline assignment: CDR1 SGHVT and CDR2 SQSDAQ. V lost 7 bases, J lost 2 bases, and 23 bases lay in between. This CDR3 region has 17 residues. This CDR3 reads CASKAPGSHSGQETQYF. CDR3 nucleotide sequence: TGTGCCAGCAAAGCGCCGGGTTCACACAGCGGTCAAGAGACCCAGTACTTC.

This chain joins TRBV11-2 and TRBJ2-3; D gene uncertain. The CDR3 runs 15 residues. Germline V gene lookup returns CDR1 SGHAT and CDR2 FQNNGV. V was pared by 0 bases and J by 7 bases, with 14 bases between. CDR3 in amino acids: CASSLERRSPNTQYF. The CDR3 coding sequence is TGTGCCAGCAGCTTAGAACGACGAAGCCCTAATACGCAGTATTTT.

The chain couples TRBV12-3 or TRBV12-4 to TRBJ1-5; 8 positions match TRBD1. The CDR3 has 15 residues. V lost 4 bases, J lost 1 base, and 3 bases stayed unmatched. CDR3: CASSSSGGSNQPQHF. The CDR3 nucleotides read TGTGCCAGCAGTTCTTCAGGGGGCAGCAATCAGCCCCAGCATTTT.

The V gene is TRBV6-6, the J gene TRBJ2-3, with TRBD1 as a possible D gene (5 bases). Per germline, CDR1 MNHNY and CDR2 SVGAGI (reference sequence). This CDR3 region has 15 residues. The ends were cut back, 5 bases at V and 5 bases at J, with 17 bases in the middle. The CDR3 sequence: CASSQPSGRVDTQYF. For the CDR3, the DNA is TGTGCCAGCAGTCAGCCGTCCGGCAGGGTAGATACGCAGTATTTT.

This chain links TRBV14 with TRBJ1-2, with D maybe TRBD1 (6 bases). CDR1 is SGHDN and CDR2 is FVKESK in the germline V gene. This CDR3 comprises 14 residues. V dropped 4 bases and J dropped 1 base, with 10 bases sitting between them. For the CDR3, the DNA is TGTGCCAGCAGCCGGGGGCACAGTAACTATGGCTACACCTTC. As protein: CASSRGHSNYGYTF.

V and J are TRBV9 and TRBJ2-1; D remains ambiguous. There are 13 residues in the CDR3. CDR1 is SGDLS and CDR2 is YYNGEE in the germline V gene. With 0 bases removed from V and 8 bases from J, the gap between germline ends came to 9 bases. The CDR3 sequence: CASSVDPSYEQFF. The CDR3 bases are TGTGCCAGCAGCGTAGACCCGAGCTATGAGCAGTTCTTC. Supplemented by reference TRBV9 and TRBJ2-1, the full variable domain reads DSGVTQTPKHLITATGQRVTLRCSPRSGDLSVYWYQQSLDQGLQFLIQYYNGEERAKGNILERFSAQQFPDLHSELNLSSLELGDSALYFCASSVDPSYEQFFGPGTRLTVL.

In DNA, the CDR3 is TGTGCCAGCAGTCCTCTAGCGGAGAACACCGGGGAGCTGTTTTTT. It is translated as CASSPLAENTGELFF. The rearrangement uses TRBV27 and TRBJ2-2; 7 bases match TRBD2. CDR1 and CDR2 from the germline V gene are MNHEY and SMNVEV (reference sequence). Losses at the gene ends were 5 bases for V and 1 base for J; bases not matched to a gene: 4. There are 15 residues in the CDR3.